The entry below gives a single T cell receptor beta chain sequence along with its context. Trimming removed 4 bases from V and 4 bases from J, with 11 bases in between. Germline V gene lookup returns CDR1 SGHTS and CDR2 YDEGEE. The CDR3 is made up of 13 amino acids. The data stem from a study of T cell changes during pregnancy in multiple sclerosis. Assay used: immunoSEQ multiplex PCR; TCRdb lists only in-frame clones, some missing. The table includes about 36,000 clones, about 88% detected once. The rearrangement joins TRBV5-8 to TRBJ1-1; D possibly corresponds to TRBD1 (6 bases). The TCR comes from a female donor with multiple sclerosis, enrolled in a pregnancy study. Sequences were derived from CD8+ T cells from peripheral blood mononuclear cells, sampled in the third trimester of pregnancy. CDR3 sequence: CASSPQGTTEAFF. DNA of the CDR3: TGTGCCAGCAGCCCCCAGGGGACCACTGAAGCTTTCTTT. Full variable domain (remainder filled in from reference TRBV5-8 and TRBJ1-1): EAGVTQSPTHLIKTRGQQATLRCSPISGHTSVYWYQQALGLGLQFLLWYDEGEERNRGNFPPRFSGRQFPNYSSELNVNALELEDSALYLCASSPQGTTEAFFGQGTRLTVV.